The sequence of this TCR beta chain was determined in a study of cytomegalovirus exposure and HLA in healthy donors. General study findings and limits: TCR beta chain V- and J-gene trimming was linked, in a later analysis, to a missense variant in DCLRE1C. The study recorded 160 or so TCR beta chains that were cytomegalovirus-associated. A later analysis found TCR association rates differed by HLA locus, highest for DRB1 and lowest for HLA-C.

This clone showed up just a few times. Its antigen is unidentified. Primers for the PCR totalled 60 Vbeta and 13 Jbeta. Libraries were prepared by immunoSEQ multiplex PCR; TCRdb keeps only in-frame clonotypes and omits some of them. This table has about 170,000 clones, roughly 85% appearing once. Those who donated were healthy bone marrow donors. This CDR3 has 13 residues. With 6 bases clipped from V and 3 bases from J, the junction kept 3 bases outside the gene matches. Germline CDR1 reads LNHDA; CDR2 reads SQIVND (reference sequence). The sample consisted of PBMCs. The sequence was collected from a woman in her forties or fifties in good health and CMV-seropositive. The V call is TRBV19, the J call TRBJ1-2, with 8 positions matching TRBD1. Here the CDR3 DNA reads TGTGCCAGTAGGGACAGGGTTGACTATGGCTACACCTTC. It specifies CASRDRVDYGYTF.